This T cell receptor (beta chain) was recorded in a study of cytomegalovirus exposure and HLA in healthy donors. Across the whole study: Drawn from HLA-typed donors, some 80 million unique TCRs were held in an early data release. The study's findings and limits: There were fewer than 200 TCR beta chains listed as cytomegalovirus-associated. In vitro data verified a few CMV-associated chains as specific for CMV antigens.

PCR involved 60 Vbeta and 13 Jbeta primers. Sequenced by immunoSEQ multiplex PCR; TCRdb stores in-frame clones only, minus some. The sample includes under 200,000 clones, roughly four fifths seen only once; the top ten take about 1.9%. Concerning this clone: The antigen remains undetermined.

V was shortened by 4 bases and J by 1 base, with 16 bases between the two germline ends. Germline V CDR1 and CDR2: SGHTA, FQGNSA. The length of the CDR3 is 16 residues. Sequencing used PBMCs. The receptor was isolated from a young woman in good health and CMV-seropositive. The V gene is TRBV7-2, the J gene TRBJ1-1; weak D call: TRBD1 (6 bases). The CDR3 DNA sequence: TGTGCCAGCAGCTCAGTCCCCGGGACAACGAACACTGAAGCTTTCTTT. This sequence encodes CASSSVPGTTNTEAFF.